This is a list of T cell receptor beta chains from one sample in a study of T cell repertoires in cytomegalovirus infection. Their recognized antigens are unknown. From the reads, TCRdb called clonotypes with MiXCR, one entry per CDR3 protein. This sample has approximately 910,000 distinct CDR3 sequences, with approximately 31% found just once. Here the sequenced sample was cultured CD8+ T cells from PBMCs, taken from culture after CMV antigen stimulation. These receptors were collected from a human donor in good health (CMV status not recorded). Some clones in this sample may be carry-over from other donors' samples. Both conserved end residues are part of each CDR3. The D gene is left open where the match is weak. Rows give clone size only sometimes, using once, few, many, or a class for an expanded clone.

cdr3_length,d_call,v_call,j_call,clone_size,cdr3_aa,cdr3_nt
15,.,TRBV27,TRBJ2-7,few,CASSLSNTGPVEQYF,TGTGCCAGCAGTTTGTCTAATACAGGACCCGTTGAGCAGTACTTC
15,TRBD2,TRBV20-1,TRBJ2-7,.,CSAPPLGLTHYEQYF,TGCAGTGCTCCACCGTTGGGACTAACACACTACGAGCAGTACTTC
15,.,TRBV27,TRBJ1-6,.,CASSFQGTGNSPLHF,TGTGCCAGCAGTTTTCAGGGCACCGGTAATTCACCCCTCCACTTT
20,.,TRBV7-6,TRBJ1-3,.,CASSLALIQGARDSGNTIYF,TGTGCCAGCAGCTTAGCTTTAATCCAGGGCGCTAGAGACTCTGGAAACACCATATATTTT
14,.,TRBV7-9,TRBJ2-7,.,CASSLIRGGDEQYF,TGTGCCAGCAGCTTGATCAGGGGAGGCGACGAGCAGTACTTC
14,TRBD1,TRBV7-9,TRBJ1-2,.,CASSSTGTPPGYTF,TGTGCCAGCAGCTCGACAGGGACCCCACCTGGCTACACCTTC
16,TRBD1,TRBV19,TRBJ2-1,many,CASSFRWTGPYNEQFF,TGTGCCAGTAGCTTCAGATGGACAGGGCCCTACAATGAGCAGTTCTTC
12,.,TRBV12-3/TRBV12-4,TRBJ2-7,many,CASSFGDYEQYF,TGTGCCAGCAGTTTTGGAGACTACGAGCAGTACTTC
16,TRBD1,TRBV12-3/TRBV12-4,TRBJ2-2,many,CASSPEGQLDTGELFF,TGTGCCAGCAGTCCCGAGGGACAGCTTGACACCGGGGAGCTGTTTTTT
15,.,TRBV12-3/TRBV12-4,TRBJ1-5,.,CASSPIRGSNQPQHF,TGTGCCAGCAGTCCCATCCGGGGCAGCAATCAGCCCCAGCATTTT
13,.,TRBV12-3/TRBV12-4,TRBJ1-2,.,CASTTGIIYGYTF,TGTGCCAGCACCACAGGGATAATCTATGGCTACACCTTC
14,TRBD1,TRBV7-6,TRBJ2-5,.,CDSSLTGGRETQYF,TGTGACAGCAGCTTGACAGGGGGCCGGGAGACCCAGTACTTC
18,.,TRBV7-2,TRBJ2-6,many,CASSFGTRIYSGANVLTF,TGTGCCAGCAGCTTCGGAACAAGGATCTATTCTGGGGCCAACGTCCTGACTTTC
15,.,TRBV12-3/TRBV12-4,TRBJ2-1,.,CASSLVGAYGDEQFF,TGTGCCAGCAGTTTAGTAGGGGCGTATGGCGATGAGCAGTTCTTC
13,.,TRBV12-3/TRBV12-4,TRBJ2-1,few,CASSLAFYNEQFF,TGTGCCAGCAGTTTAGCATTCTACAATGAGCAGTTCTTC
14,.,TRBV7-6,TRBJ1-1,many,CASSDQAMNTEAFF,TGTGCCAGCAGCGATCAGGCCATGAACACTGAAGCTTTCTTT
15,TRBD2,TRBV7-2,TRBJ2-3,many,CASSWSGGAMDTQYF,TGTGCCAGCAGCTGGAGCGGGGGGGCCATGGATACGCAGTATTTT
16,TRBD2,TRBV7-6,TRBJ2-1,few,CASSLAPSGGVFEQFF,TGTGCCAGCAGCTTAGCGCCTAGCGGGGGGGTTTTTGAGCAGTTCTTC
17,.,TRBV6-5,TRBJ1-3,.,CASSYGTIGAPGNTIYF,TGTGCCAGCAGTTACGGGACAATAGGGGCCCCTGGAAACACCATATATTTT
13,.,TRBV5-6,TRBJ2-7,many,CASSFQGSYEQYF,TGTGCCAGCAGCTTCCAGGGCAGCTACGAGCAGTACTTC
17,.,TRBV27,TRBJ2-4,few,CASSHRETGEAKNIQYF,TGTGCCAGCAGTCACCGGGAGACAGGCGAAGCCAAAAACATTCAGTACTTC
17,TRBD1,TRBV27,TRBJ1-6,.,CASSLGTEYSYNSPLHF,TGTGCCAGCAGCCTTGGGACAGAATACTCCTATAATTCACCCCTCCACTTT
15,.,TRBV20-1,TRBJ2-7,.,CSARDLQGNTYEQYF,TGCAGTGCTAGAGATTTGCAGGGGAATACCTACGAGCAGTACTTC
16,.,TRBV28,TRBJ2-5,few,CASSLLYSGYRETQYF,TGTGCCAGCAGTTTACTATACAGCGGGTACCGAGAGACCCAGTACTTC
15,.,TRBV10-2,TRBJ1-2,.,CASSESVGGRPGYTF,TGCGCCAGCAGTGAGTCAGTCGGGGGGCGCCCTGGCTACACCTTC
17,TRBD1,TRBV7-3,TRBJ2-1,many,CASSLQPGQRSYNEQFF,TGTGCCAGCAGCCTACAGCCGGGACAGCGCTCCTACAATGAGCAGTTCTTC
15,.,TRBV6-5,TRBJ2-4,few,CASSYGQGLSDIQYF,TGTGCCAGCAGTTACGGTCAGGGTCTGTCGGACATTCAGTACTTC
16,TRBD2,TRBV18,TRBJ2-1,few,CASSPGTSGGFNEQFF,TGTGCCAGCTCACCCGGGACTAGCGGGGGATTCAATGAGCAGTTCTTC
16,TRBD1,TRBV7-9,TRBJ1-4,.,CASSWLGQGTDEKLFF,TGTGCCAGCAGCTGGCTCGGACAGGGGACGGATGAAAAACTGTTTTTT
14,.,TRBV4-3,TRBJ2-5,few,CASSQDWDTETQYF,TGCGCCAGCAGCCAAGATTGGGATACGGAGACCCAGTACTTC
19,.,TRBV7-5,TRBJ2-3,.,CISVSEAYTGSRGTDTQYF,.
10,.,TRBV27,TRBJ1-5,.,CTSGGQPQHF,TGTACCAGCGGGGGCCAGCCCCAGCATTTT
16,.,TRBV7-6,TRBJ1-1,many,CASSLDGWQGNTEAFF,TGTGCCAGCAGCTTGGACGGCTGGCAGGGGAACACTGAAGCTTTCTTT
16,TRBD2,TRBV6-5,TRBJ2-1,few,CASSYSIGTSDNEQFF,TGTGCCAGCAGTTACTCGATAGGGACTAGTGACAATGAGCAGTTCTTC
15,TRBD1,TRBV2,TRBJ2-1,.,CANSETGVDYNEQFF,TGTGCCAACAGTGAAACAGGGGTCGATTACAATGAGCAGTTCTTC
18,.,TRBV12-3/TRBV12-4,TRBJ2-1,many,CASILVWESGDPYNEQFF,TGTGCCAGCATTTTAGTGTGGGAGTCGGGGGATCCCTACAATGAGCAGTTCTTC
17,.,TRBV4-1,TRBJ2-3,.,CASSPQYRGGYTDTQYF,TGCGCCAGCAGCCCCCAATACAGGGGAGGGTACACAGATACGCAGTATTTT
15,TRBD2,TRBV7-2,TRBJ2-5,.,CASSNSGGRQETQYF,TGTGCCAGCTCGAATAGCGGGGGACGCCAAGAGACCCAGTACTTC
12,.,TRBV6-2/TRBV6-3,TRBJ2-1,few,CASSIGRSEQFF,TGTGCCAGCAGCATTGGGCGGAGTGAGCAGTTCTTC
14,.,TRBV9,TRBJ2-5,few,CASSATSQPETQYF,TGTGCCAGCAGCGCAACGTCCCAGCCAGAGACCCAGTACTTC
16,TRBD2,TRBV28,TRBJ2-3,.,CASSQEGLALADTQYF,TGTGCCAGCAGCCAGGAGGGACTAGCCCTCGCAGATACGCAGTATTTT
17,.,TRBV7-7,TRBJ2-1,few,CASSLARQLPRNNEQFF,TGTGCTAGCAGCTTAGCCCGGCAGTTGCCTCGGAACAATGAGCAGTTCTTC
17,TRBD1,TRBV7-6,TRBJ2-1,many,CASSLVPGTARGNEQFF,TGTGCCAGCAGCTTAGTCCCAGGGACAGCCCGAGGCAATGAGCAGTTCTTC
16,.,TRBV7-9,TRBJ2-1,many,CASSPIGGPPNNEQFF,TGTGCCAGCAGCCCTATCGGGGGCCCCCCTAACAATGAGCAGTTCTTC
13,.,TRBV9,TRBJ2-3,few,CASSGGGSDTQYF,TGTGCCAGCAGCGGAGGGGGGTCAGATACGCAGTATTTT
17,.,TRBV7-9,TRBJ1-6,.,CASSGDVGRIRGAPLHF,TGTGCCAGCAGCGGGGACGTCGGCCGGATCCGGGGCGCACCCCTCCACTTT
14,TRBD1,TRBV7-8,TRBJ1-2,.,CASSIGQGHYGYTF,TGTGCCAGCAGCATTGGACAGGGTCATTATGGCTACACCTTC
15,.,TRBV4-1,TRBJ2-1,few,CASSQISGSHNEQFF,TGCGCCAGCAGCCAGATTAGCGGATCACACAATGAGCAGTTCTTC